Shown below are 23 T cell receptor beta chains from a single sample sequenced in a study of persistence of HIV-infected CD4 T cells. These receptors' antigens are unknown. The immunoSEQ assay was version 4, run in survey mode. The table came from immunoSEQ multiplex PCR; TCRdb's copy has only in-frame clones and leaves some out. The profile shows under 50,000 clones, about 90% of them singletons. Anti-CD3/anti-CD28 beads served as a nonspecific positive control stimulus. CD4+ T cells upregulating both CD40 ligand and CD69 were sorted as responding cells. The specimen comprised CD4+ T cells sorted from PBMCs after roughly 18-hour stimulation, sampled from a patient who received antiretroviral therapy. These receptors all come from an adult woman with HIV who was CMV-seropositive.

The chain joins TRBV7-3 to TRBJ2-2, with D tentatively TRBD1 or TRBD2 (5 bases each). Germline V CDR1 and CDR2: SGHTA, FQGTGA. This CDR3 comprises 15 residues. With 5 bases removed from V and 0 bases from J, the gap between germline ends came to 10 bases. CDR3 bases: TGTGCCAGCAGCCCGGGACGAGCGAACACCGGGGAGCTGTTTTTT. It yields the protein CASSPGRANTGELFF.

The chain couples TRBV28 to TRBJ2-7; maybe TRBD2 (7 bases). This CDR3 is built from 14 residues. V dropped 8 bases and J dropped 1 base, with 15 bases sitting between them. The germline V gene encodes CDR1 MDHEN and CDR2 SYDVKM. CDR3 DNA sequence: TGTGCCAGCGGAAATGGGGGGGCATCCTACGAGCAGTACTTC. Protein product: CASGNGGASYEQYF.

The rearrangement joins TRBV3-1 (or the pseudogene TRBV3-2) to TRBJ1-6; D remains unclear. V was clipped by 1 base and J by 6 bases, with 16 bases between them. CDR1 is LGHDT and CDR2 is YNNKEL in the germline V gene (reference sequence). This CDR3 region has 17 residues. CDR3 nucleotide sequence: TGTGCCAGCAGCCAAGGGAGGAGGGTAGGGAGTAATTCACCCCTCCACTTT. Translation: CASSQGRRVGSNSPLHF.

This clone was seen only once. The rearrangement links TRBV5-4 to TRBJ2-6, with 8 bases that match TRBD1. This CDR3 is 17 amino acids long. Germline V gene data show CDR1 as SGHNT and CDR2 as YYREEE (reference sequence). Germline trimming cut 5 bases from V and 1 base from J; bases unmatched to any gene: 8. The DNA for the CDR3 is TGTGCCAGCAGTTCTAACGGACAGGGATCTGGGGCCAACGTCCTGACTTTC. Translation gives CASSSNGQGSGANVLTF. Based on the CDR3 plus reference TRBV5-4 and TRBJ2-6, the full variable domain is ETGVTQSPTHLIKTRGQQVTLRCSSQSGHNTVSWYQQALGQGPQFIFQYYREEENGRGNFPPRFSGLQFPNYSSELNVNALELDDSALYLCASSSNGQGSGANVLTFGAGSRLTVL.

The chain has TRBV5-8 and TRBJ2-2, with D tentatively TRBD1 (5 bases). V was shortened by 2 bases and J by 0 bases, with 8 bases between the two germline ends. This CDR3 is 15 amino acids long. Looked up from germline, CDR1 is SGHTS and CDR2 is YDEGEE. CDR3 nucleotide sequence: TGTGCCAGCAGCTTAGGGGAATCGAACACCGGGGAGCTGTTTTTT. This gives the protein CASSLGESNTGELFF.

This clone was observed a few times. This rearrangement joins TRBV20-1 to TRBJ2-1; no clear D gene. Germline V lookup: CDR1 DFQATT, CDR2 SNEGSKA (reference sequence). Trimming cost V 3 bases and J 6 bases, with 12 bases left between them. The CDR3 length is 13 residues. Here the CDR3 reads CSASLHGPNEQFF. In DNA, the CDR3 is TGCAGTGCTAGTTTACATGGCCCCAATGAGCAGTTCTTC.

In nucleotides, the CDR3 is TGTGCCAGCAGCCCTGGACAGGGAAAAGAAAAACTGTTTTTT. Protein sequence: CASSPGQGKEKLFF. This rearrangement joins TRBV3-1 (or the pseudogene TRBV3-2) to TRBJ1-4, with 8 bases aligning to TRBD1. Germline values: CDR1 LGHDT, CDR2 YNNKEL (reference sequence). The length of the CDR3 is 14 residues. J was trimmed by 8 bases and V by 4 bases; bases with no gene match: 6.

The CDR3 sequence is CASSLGGKGRNQETQYF. For the CDR3, the DNA is TGTGCCAGCAGCTTGGGGGGTAAGGGGCGGAACCAAGAGACCCAGTACTTC. The chain couples TRBV5-5 to TRBJ2-5; weak D call: TRBD1 (5 bases). Germline-derived CDR1 and CDR2 are SGHKS and YYEKEE (reference sequence). The CDR3 sequence is 17 residues long. Trimming cost V 0 bases and J 0 bases, with 15 bases left between them.

The V and J genes are TRBV6-2 or TRBV6-3 and TRBJ2-4; 9 bases fit TRBD2. CDR1 and CDR2 from the germline V gene are MNHEY and SVGEGT. CDR3 length equals 16 residues. J was trimmed by 7 bases and V by 4 bases; bases with no gene match: 11. The CDR3 bases are TGTGCCAGCAGTTCCCGACTAGCGGAGAGGCGGAACATTCAGTACTTC. This gives the protein CASSSRLAERRNIQYF.

This clone was recorded once. The chain carries TRBV6-2 or TRBV6-3 and TRBJ2-2, with D uncertain. The germline V gene encodes CDR1 MNHEY and CDR2 SVGEGT. Trimming stripped 0 bases from V and 1 base from J, with 12 bases between. The CDR3 covers 17 residues. CDR3 loop: CASSYSMYRKNTGELFF. The CDR3 nucleotides read TGTGCCAGCAGTTACTCGATGTATAGGAAGAACACCGGGGAGCTGTTTTTT.

The chain combines TRBV6-5 with TRBJ1-5; D unresolved. The germline CDR1 and CDR2 sequences are MNHEY and SVGAGI. This CDR3 region has 13 residues. Trimming stripped 2 bases from V and 7 bases from J, with 9 bases between. This chain's CDR3 is CASSYRFEQPQHF. DNA of the CDR3: TGTGCCAGCAGTTACCGGTTCGAGCAGCCCCAGCATTTT.

The genes are TRBV27 and TRBJ2-5; D ambiguous. The ends were cut back, 4 bases at V and 6 bases at J, with 6 bases in the middle. Germline assignment: CDR1 MNHEY and CDR2 SMNVEV (reference sequence). The CDR3 spans 11 residues. The CDR3 DNA reads TGTGCCAGCAGTTCCGCCAAGACCCAGTACTTC. Encoded protein: CASSSAKTQYF.

The chain combines TRBV28 with TRBJ2-7; tentative D call: TRBD2 (6 bases). The CDR3 loop spans 12 amino acids. Germline lookup yields CDR1 MDHEN and CDR2 SYDVKM. V lost 6 bases, J lost 7 bases, and 13 bases lay in between. The CDR3 here is CASRAGPREQYF. The CDR3 DNA reads TGTGCCAGCAGGGCGGGGCCTAGAGAGCAGTACTTC.

The chain employs TRBV2 and TRBJ1-2; the match to TRBD1 covers 8 bases. CDR3 length: 15 residues. CDR1 SNHLY and CDR2 FYNNEI come from the germline V gene. J was trimmed by 4 bases and V by 5 bases; bases with no gene match: 9. The CDR3 DNA reads TGTGCCAGCAGTAGACAGGGGACGCCAGTCTATGGCTACACCTTC. Its protein is CASSRQGTPVYGYTF.

The chain joins TRBV4-3 to TRBJ2-5; 7 nucleotides agree with TRBD2. The CDR3 runs 13 residues. Germline CDR1 and CDR2: LGHNA and YSLEER. V trimming: 0 bases; J trimming: 9 bases; junction bases outside the gene matches: 4. The CDR3 nucleotides read TGCGCCAGCAGCCAAGAGGGGGGGGGACCCCAGTACTTC. Translated: CASSQEGGGPQYF.

The V call is TRBV27, the J call TRBJ2-7, with D maybe TRBD1 (6 bases). Germline values: CDR1 MNHEY, CDR2 SMNVEV (reference sequence). The ends were cut back, 6 bases at V and 9 bases at J, with 21 bases in the middle. The CDR3 sequence is 14 residues long. CDR3 loop: CASRTRDNPKRQYF. The DNA of the CDR3 is TGTGCCAGCAGAACTCGGGACAATCCTAAAAGGCAGTACTTC.

This clone was recorded only once. CDR3 in DNA: TGTGCCAGCAGCTTAGTTGGGGGGGCCCATCAGCCCCAGCATTTT. Protein sequence: CASSLVGGAHQPQHF. The chain recombines TRBV7-9 with TRBJ1-5; D may be TRBD1 (6 bases). Between the trimmed V and J ends, which lost 1 base and 5 bases, there was a span of 12 bases. CDR1 SEHNR and CDR2 FQNEAQ come from the germline V gene (reference sequence). There are 15 residues in the CDR3.

V usage is TRBV27 and J usage is TRBJ2-2; the match to TRBD1 covers 10 bases. The CDR3 sequence is 15 residues long. Germline V gene data show CDR1 as MNHEY and CDR2 as SMNVEV (reference sequence). With 5 bases clipped from V and 6 bases from J, the junction kept 6 bases outside the gene matches. In nucleotides, the CDR3 is TGTGCCAGCAGTCCTGGGACAGGGGTATCCGGGGAGCTGTTTTTT. Translating gives CASSPGTGVSGELFF.

The chain couples TRBV9 to TRBJ2-1; TRBD1 matches 8 bases. This CDR3 is built from 16 residues. V dropped 6 bases and J dropped 1; count of bases not matched to a gene: 9. The V gene's germline CDR1 is SGDLS and CDR2 YYNGEE. The CDR3 reads CASNPTGGLSYNEQFF. The CDR3 DNA sequence: TGTGCCAGCAACCCCACAGGGGGACTTTCCTACAATGAGCAGTTCTTC.

This chain joins TRBV3-1 (or the pseudogene TRBV3-2) and TRBJ1-1, with 11 bases matching TRBD1. CDR1 LGHDT and CDR2 YNNKEL come from the germline V gene (reference sequence). The junction had 5 bases not matched to a gene; V was cut back by 3 bases and J by 8 bases. The CDR3 totals 14 residues. CDR3 sequence reads: CASSQGTGGGEAFF. In DNA, the CDR3 is TGTGCCAGCAGCCAGGGGACAGGGGGTGGAGAAGCTTTCTTT.

This chain joins TRBV9 and TRBJ2-1, with 7 positions matching TRBD1. J gave up 7 bases and V 4 bases, and 17 bases lay outside the gene matches. The CDR3 loop spans 17 amino acids. Germline CDR1 is SGDLS and CDR2 is YYNGEE. CDR3 protein: CASSFGYRGRMRNEQFF. The DNA of the CDR3 is TGTGCCAGCAGCTTCGGTTACAGGGGACGGATGAGGAATGAGCAGTTCTTC.

The chain employs TRBV28 and TRBJ2-1, with 7 nucleotides matching TRBD1. J was trimmed by 7 bases and V by 2 bases; bases with no gene match: 8. The CDR3 has 15 amino acids. The germline gives CDR1 MDHEN, CDR2 SYDVKM. The chain's CDR3 is CASSLKRGLGNEQFF. In DNA form, the CDR3 reads TGTGCCAGCAGTTTAAAAAGGGGGCTAGGGAATGAGCAGTTCTTC.

V gene TRBV6-1 combines with J gene TRBJ2-1; D possibly corresponds to TRBD2 (5 bases). V lost 2 bases and J 2 bases, leaving 13 bases between the germline ends. The CDR3 consists of 16 residues. CDR1 is MNHNS and CDR2 is SASEGT in the germline V gene. Here the CDR3 reads CASSEYGERPYNEQFF. The CDR3 DNA reads as TGTGCCAGCAGTGAATACGGGGAAAGGCCCTACAATGAGCAGTTCTTC.